This T cell receptor beta chain derives from a study of cytomegalovirus exposure and HLA in healthy donors. General observations from the study: Later work found most CMV-associated TCR beta chains apparently HLA-restricted. Immune exposure data for these donors was limited to CMV serostatus.

The PCR used 60 Vbeta and 13 Jbeta primers. Using immunoSEQ multiplex PCR, the repertoire was profiled, and TCRdb retains in-frame clones only, with some absent. This table has more than 100,000 clones, less than 80% appearing once. For this clone: What it binds is unknown.

The material sequenced was PBMCs. The sequence was collected from a man between 45 and 60 years old in good health and CMV-seropositive.

This CDR3 is CAISGQGDEKLFF. The CDR3, as DNA: TGTGCCATCAGTGGACAGGGGGATGAAAAACTGTTTTTT. This rearrangement joins TRBV10-3 to TRBJ1-4; 9 nucleotides agree with TRBD1. Looked up from germline, CDR1 is ENHRY and CDR2 is SYGVKD. The CDR3 sequence is 13 residues long. V trimming: 4 bases; J trimming: 6 bases; junction bases outside the gene matches: 0.